This T cell receptor beta chain was identified in a study of shared clonotypes between healthy human individuals. There are 13 residues in the CDR3. Per germline, CDR1 MGHRA and CDR2 YSYEKL. The ends were cut back, 3 bases at V and 4 bases at J, with 7 bases in the middle. TCRdb keeps only in-frame clones here, not all; method: immunoSEQ multiplex PCR. The data show under 550,000 clones, about 96% seen once. The TCR comes from a woman aged 25-40 years in good health. The chain combines TRBV4-1 with TRBJ2-1; no firm D call. The source material was naive CD4+ T cells sorted from blood. Subset in this sample: CD45RA+ positively selected. The CDR3 loop is CASSQGIYNEQFF. In DNA, the CDR3 is TGCGCCAGCAGCCAGGGGATATACAATGAGCAGTTCTTC.